This record looks at one TCR beta chain sequence and its context. The antigen is undetermined. The PCR contained 60 Vbeta and 13 Jbeta primers. Generated by immunoSEQ multiplex PCR, the TCRdb table keeps only in-frame clones and is missing some. Recorded for this sample: 100,000 to 150,000 clones. This specimen belongs to a study of cytomegalovirus exposure and HLA in healthy donors. Study summary: There were around 100 million unique TCR beta sequences, drawn from approximately 190 million T cells, in an earlier analysis.

Study findings and constraints: The investigators catalogued 150 to 200 TCR beta chains as cytomegalovirus-associated. Roughly uniform sequencing depth across donors was assumed, possibly incorrectly. The study carried out a later analysis of TCR beta sequences. It associated 15,000 to 20,000 of them with specific HLA alleles at a false discovery rate of 0.05.

Trimming pared 0 bases from V and 0 bases from J, leaving 7 bases between. CDR3 length equals 15 residues. Germline CDR1 is SGHRS and CDR2 is YFSETQ. The chain carries TRBV5-1 and TRBJ2-1; D is uncertain. This clonotype originated in a man aged 25-45 years in good health and CMV-seronegative. Sequencing input: PBMCs. Written as DNA, the CDR3 is TGCGCCAGCAGCTTGGAATTCAGCTCCTACAATGAGCAGTTCTTC. It translates to CASSLEFSSYNEQFF.